These 5 T cell receptor beta chains share one sample of origin, sequenced in a study of cytotoxic CD8 clonotypes in ibrutinib-treated CLL (dated by TCRdb to the early 2020s). Reading the label with the study, this specimen's time point is: progressive disease on ibrutinib. The library was made by the immunoSEQ multiplex PCR assay. Not all clones reach the TCRdb copy of this immuneACCESS table, which keeps in-frame sequences only. Checked studies attribute under half of the gap to unresolved V genes and leave the rest unexplained. The table for this sample lists fewer than 30,000 clones; approximately 70% of them were counted only once. Just over 50% of the sample belongs to the ten largest clones. The material was PBMCs, obtained at disease progression, from a patient treated with ibrutinib. The source of these receptors is a human donor with chronic lymphocytic leukemia.

This clone came up a few times. This rearrangement joins TRBV2 to TRBJ2-7; D is undetermined. V was pared by 4 bases and J by 3 bases, with 7 bases between. Per germline, CDR1 SNHLY and CDR2 FYNNEI. The CDR3 loop spans 12 amino acids. The CDR3 sequence is CASSVGDYEQYF. CDR3 in DNA: TGTGCCAGCAGTGTAGGTGACTACGAGCAGTACTTC.

V usage is TRBV29-1 and J usage is TRBJ2-7; D unclear. The CDR3 contains 11 residues. V was pared by 4 bases and J by 1 base, with 5 bases between. Germline V gene data show CDR1 as SQVTM and CDR2 as ANQGSEA. As DNA, the CDR3 is TGCAGCGTTGCGGTATCCTACGAGCAGTACTTC. Translated, it gives CSVAVSYEQYF.

The CDR3 is CASSQARGNQPQHF. The DNA of the CDR3 is TGCGCCAGCAGCCAAGCCCGGGGAAATCAGCCCCAGCATTTT. The chain employs TRBV4-1 and TRBJ1-5; D is unclear. The germline CDR1 and CDR2 sequences are MGHRA and YSYEKL. V was shortened by 1 base and J by 4 bases, with 8 bases between the two germline ends. There are 14 residues in the CDR3.

The chain has TRBV7-6 and TRBJ2-1; 13 bases fit TRBD2. The V gene's germline CDR1 is SGHVS and CDR2 FNYEAQ. The junction had 12 bases not matched to a gene; V was cut back by 4 bases and J by 0 bases. This CDR3 has 20 residues. This CDR3 is CASSSIPGLAGRSSYNEQFF. Here the CDR3 DNA reads TGTGCCAGCAGCTCGATACCGGGACTAGCGGGGCGTAGCTCCTACAATGAGCAGTTCTTC.

The genes are TRBV2 and TRBJ1-1; 11 positions match TRBD1. Germline loops: CDR1 SNHLY, CDR2 FYNNEI. The CDR3 length is 16 residues. The junction had 6 bases not matched to a gene; V was cut back by 1 base and J by 5 bases. CDR3 sequence (DNA): TGTGCCAGCAGTGAAGTGGAAGGGACAGGGGGTACTGAAGCTTTCTTT. Its translation is CASSEVEGTGGTEAFF.